These T cell receptor beta chains were read from a single sample in a study of cytomegalovirus exposure and HLA in healthy donors. The table came from immunoSEQ multiplex PCR; TCRdb's copy has only in-frame clones and leaves some out. The profile shows about 130,000 clones, 77% of them singletons. What was sequenced was PBMCs. The receptors here all came from a woman in her 40s in good health and CMV-seropositive. Both conserved end residues are part of each CDR3. Each record gives: CDR3 length, J gene, V gene, CDR3 protein.

>17|TRBJ2-3|TRBV4-1
CASSQPRLAGGTDTQYF
>14|TRBJ2-2|TRBV2
CASSELAGTGELFF
>14|TRBJ2-5|TRBV5-1
CASTTSGIQETQYF
>16|TRBJ1-3|TRBV7-9
CASSSPGLSSGNTIYF
>14|TRBJ2-2|TRBV11-3
CASSLETSSGELFF
>16|TRBJ2-7|TRBV19
CASSIDWDRGTYEQYF
>14|TRBJ2-2|TRBV5-1
CASSRDSYTGELFF
>16|TRBJ2-6|TRBV19
CASRPTGDSGANVLTF
>14|TRBJ2-3|TRBV5-4
CASRRSRGTDTQYF
>16|TRBJ1-1|TRBV5-1
CASSLAGQGANTEAFF
>14|TRBJ2-7|TRBV6-1
CASSESTDGYEQYF
>16|TRBJ2-7|TRBV4-1
CASSREAGGSGNEQYF
>11|TRBJ1-2|TRBV6-1
CASSPDRGYTF
>15|TRBJ1-1|TRBV5-1
CASRKDRVPSTEAFF
>16|.|TRBV7-8
CASSALLAGGRYEQYF
>13|TRBJ2-3|TRBV13
CASRGGEIDTQYF
>14|TRBJ1-1|TRBV10-3
CAISELGQGTEAFF
>13|TRBJ1-1|TRBV28
CASSMGDSTTAFF
>13|TRBJ2-5|TRBV5-4
CASSGGRGETQYF
>13|TRBJ1-1|TRBV18
CASSSDLNTEAFF
>13|TRBJ2-1|TRBV2
CASSEIAGNEQFF
>17|TRBJ2-1|TRBV10-3
CAISESGGAGGKNEQFF
>14|TRBJ1-1|TRBV6-6
CASSLAGWNTEAFF
>13|TRBJ2-7|TRBV30
CAWSRDSRTEQYF
>14|TRBJ1-1|TRBV10-2
CASRRQGDNTEAFF
>17|TRBJ2-7|TRBV4-2
CASSQEVTGLAVYEQYF
>16|TRBJ1-1|TRBV28
CASSFRQGGGNTEAFF
>16|TRBJ2-3|TRBV5-6
CASSLKVAGATDTQYF
>11|TRBJ2-5|TRBV6-1
CATRGEETQYF
>16|TRBJ1-4|TRBV28
CASITGVGDPNEKLFF
>16|TRBJ2-5|TRBV21-1
CASSKEGTEYQETQYF
>15|TRBJ1-1|TRBV27
CASSLSGQGGTEAFF
>13|TRBJ2-7|TRBV29-1
CSVRDRVLHEQYF
>12|TRBJ2-7|TRBV5-4
CASSLELGEQYF
>16|TRBJ2-7|TRBV28
CASSLWGTSTFHEQYF
>15|TRBJ2-1|TRBV19
CASSGSGTPYNEQFF
>16|TRBJ2-2|TRBV5-4
CASSLVASGRAGELFF
>14|TRBJ2-5|TRBV7-6
CASSHRLAGETQYF
>15|TRBJ2-1|TRBV4-1
CASSKGDRGADEQFF
>16|TRBJ1-3|TRBV6-4
CASANLWEGTGNTIYF
>14|TRBJ1-2|TRBV27
CASSPTQANYGYTF
>14|TRBJ2-1|TRBV27
CASSLSWRENEQFF
>14|TRBJ2-7|TRBV10-3
CAISDRTGEDEQYF
>19|TRBJ2-1|TRBV29-1
CSVVVWTSPTEGSYNEQFF
>13|TRBJ1-6|TRBV5-4
CASSPTGGSPLHF
>14|TRBJ2-1|TRBV2
CASKLTSDYNEQFF
>15|.|TRBV6-1
CASSDAGTFSYEQYF
>12|TRBJ1-2|TRBV19
CASLQGDYGYTF
>16|TRBJ2-2|TRBV11-2
CASSMGLAGGTGELFF
>13|TRBJ2-5|TRBV5-1
CASSLYREETQYF
>13|TRBJ1-1|TRBV2
CASSDDRNTEAFF
>15|TRBJ2-5|TRBV6-6
CASSPDWRDQETQYF
>13|TRBJ2-3|TRBV9
CASSVGVGDTQYF
>16|TRBJ2-1|TRBV7-6
CASSRNVIAGGGEQFF
>15|TRBJ1-2|TRBV28
CASSPMGQPYYGYTF
>12|TRBJ1-2|TRBV29-1
CSVVEGNYGYTF
>15|TRBJ2-7|TRBV10-3
CAISPIGTGGDEQYF
>15|TRBJ2-7|TRBV10-1
CASRGMGSGDYEQYF
>11|TRBJ1-2|TRBV6-6
CASGDRVGYTF
>15|TRBJ2-1|TRBV18
CASSPAGRDYNEQFF